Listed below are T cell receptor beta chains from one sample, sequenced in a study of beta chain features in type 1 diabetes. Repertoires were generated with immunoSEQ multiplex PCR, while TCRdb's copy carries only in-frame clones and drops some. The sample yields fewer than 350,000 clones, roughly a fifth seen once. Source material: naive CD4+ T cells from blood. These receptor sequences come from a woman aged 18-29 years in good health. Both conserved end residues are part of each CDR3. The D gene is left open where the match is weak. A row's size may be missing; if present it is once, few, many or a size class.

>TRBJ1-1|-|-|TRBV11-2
CASSSWRQWGTEAFF
TGTGCCAGCAGCTCTTGGAGACAGTGGGGCACTGAAGCTTTCTTT
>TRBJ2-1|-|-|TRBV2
CASIPGTPINEQFF
TGTGCCAGCATCCCCGGGACTCCTATCAATGAGCAGTTCTTC
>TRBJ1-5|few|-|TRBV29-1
CSVARVNQPQHF
TGCAGCGTTGCACGGGTCAATCAGCCCCAGCATTTT
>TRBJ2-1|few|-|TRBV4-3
CASSPGGDLYNEQFF
TGCGCCAGCAGCCCCGGGGGAGACCTCTACAATGAGCAGTTCTTC
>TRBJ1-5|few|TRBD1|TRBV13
CASSLGGQGNQPQHF
TGTGCCAGCAGCTTAGGGGGACAGGGAAATCAGCCCCAGCATTTT
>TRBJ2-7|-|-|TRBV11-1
CASSSPTVPGYEQYF
TGTGCCAGCAGCTCCCCGACTGTCCCGGGTTACGAGCAGTACTTC
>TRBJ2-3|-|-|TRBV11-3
CASSFAGRGDTQYF
TGTGCCAGCAGCTTCGCGGGGCGGGGAGATACGCAGTATTTT
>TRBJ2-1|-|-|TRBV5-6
CASSPVRGTLTTNEQFF
TGTGCCAGCAGCCCCGTTCGGGGGACCCTGACGACCAATGAGCAGTTCTTC
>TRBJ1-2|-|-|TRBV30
CAWSVRLYGYTF
TGTGCCTGGAGTGTTCGACTCTATGGCTACACCTTC
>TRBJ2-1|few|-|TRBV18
CASSPGQGSNEQFF
TGTGCCAGCTCACCAGGGCAGGGTAGCAATGAGCAGTTCTTC
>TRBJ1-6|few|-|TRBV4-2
CASSQDSLFPLHF
TGTGCCAGCAGCCAAGATTCCTTGTTTCCCCTCCACTTT
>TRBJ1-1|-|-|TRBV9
CASSVGGDRKEAFF
TGTGCCAGCAGCGTGGGGGGGGACCGCAAAGAAGCTTTCTTT
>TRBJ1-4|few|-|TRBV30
CAWSAPGGEEKLFF
TGTGCCTGGAGTGCCCCGGGGGGGGAAGAAAAACTGTTTTTT
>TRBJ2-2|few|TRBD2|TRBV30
CALSSGRVTGELFF
TGTGCCCTTAGCAGCGGGAGAGTCACCGGGGAGCTGTTTTTT
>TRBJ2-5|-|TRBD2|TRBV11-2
CASSPLAGGRGTQYF
TGTGCCAGCAGCCCACTTGCGGGAGGGAGGGGGACCCAGTACTTC
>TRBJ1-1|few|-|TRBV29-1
CSVSNQGNTEAFF
TGCAGCGTTTCCAACCAGGGGAACACTGAAGCTTTCTTT
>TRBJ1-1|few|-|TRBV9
CASSVAQGSTEAFF
TGTGCCAGCAGCGTTGCGCAGGGGAGCACTGAAGCTTTCTTT
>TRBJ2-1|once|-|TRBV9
CASSVVGAEPYNEQFF
TGTGCCAGCAGCGTAGTGGGGGCAGAGCCATACAATGAGCAGTTCTTC
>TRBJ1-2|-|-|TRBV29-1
CSARDSPVDGYTF
TGCAGCGCTCGAGACAGTCCTGTGGATGGCTACACCTTC
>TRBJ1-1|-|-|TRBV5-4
CASSPGPWDTEAFF
TGTGCCAGCAGCCCGGGTCCTTGGGACACTGAAGCTTTCTTT
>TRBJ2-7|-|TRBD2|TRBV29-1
CSVALAGVGEQYF
TGCAGCGTTGCCCTAGCGGGAGTCGGCGAGCAGTACTTC
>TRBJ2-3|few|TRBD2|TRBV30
CAWTQGLAGVVDTQYF
TGTGCCTGGACCCAGGGACTAGCGGGAGTGGTAGATACGCAGTATTTT
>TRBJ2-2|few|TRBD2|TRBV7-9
CASSPSGGSGGELFF
TGTGCCAGCAGCCCCTCGGGGGGGTCCGGAGGGGAGCTGTTTTTT
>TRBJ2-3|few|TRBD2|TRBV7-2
CASSLAPRTSGGGDTQYF
TGTGCCAGCAGCTTAGCGCCCCGGACTAGCGGGGGGGGCGATACGCAGTATTTT
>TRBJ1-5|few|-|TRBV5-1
CASSLVSGDQPQHF
TGCGCCAGCAGCTTGGTATCAGGTGATCAGCCCCAGCATTTT
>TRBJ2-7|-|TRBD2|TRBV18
CASAPGGGPYEQYF
TGTGCCAGCGCCCCCGGCGGGGGGCCATACGAGCAGTACTTC
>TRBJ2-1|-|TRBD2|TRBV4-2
CASSLRTSGVEQFF
TGTGCCAGCAGCCTTCGGACTAGCGGGGTGGAGCAGTTCTTC
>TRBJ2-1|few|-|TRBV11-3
CARLGGCLGQFF
TGTGCCAGACTTGGCGGCTGTCTGGGGCAGTTCTTC
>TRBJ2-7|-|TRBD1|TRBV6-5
CASSYNGQALSYEQYF
TGTGCCAGCAGTTACAACGGACAGGCCCTATCCTACGAGCAGTACTTC
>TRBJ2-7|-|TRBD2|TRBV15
CATTSGGNLGEQYF
TGTGCCACCACTAGCGGGGGCAACCTAGGCGAGCAGTACTTC
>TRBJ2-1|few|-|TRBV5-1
CASSLISSSYNEQFF
TGCGCCAGCAGCTTGATTTCCAGCTCCTACAATGAGCAGTTCTTC
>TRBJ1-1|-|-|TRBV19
CASSSTLNTEAFF
TGTGCCAGTAGTTCCACACTGAACACTGAAGCTTTCTTT
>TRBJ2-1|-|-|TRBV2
CASLQYNEQFF
TGTGCCAGCCTTCAGTACAATGAGCAGTTCTTC
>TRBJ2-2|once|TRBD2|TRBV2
CASLQVLAGSGGGELFF
TGTGCCAGTCTTCAAGTCCTAGCGGGAAGTGGTGGCGGGGAGCTGTTTTTT
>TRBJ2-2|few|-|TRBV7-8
CASSLGQKTGELFF
TGTGCCAGCAGCCTCGGACAAAAGACCGGGGAGCTGTTTTTT
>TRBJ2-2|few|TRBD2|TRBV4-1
CASSQQELAGPTGELFF
TGCGCCAGCAGCCAACAGGAACTAGCGGGACCCACCGGGGAGCTGTTTTTT
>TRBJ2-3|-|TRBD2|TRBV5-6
CASSLGLAGSTDTQYF
TGTGCCAGCAGCCTCGGACTAGCGGGGAGCACAGATACGCAGTATTTT
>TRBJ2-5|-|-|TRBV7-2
CASSLALRETQYF
TGTGCCAGCAGCTTAGCCCTCCGGGAGACCCAGTACTTC
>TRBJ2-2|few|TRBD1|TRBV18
CASSRDRNTGELFF
TGTGCCAGCTCCCGGGACAGGAACACCGGGGAGCTGTTTTTT
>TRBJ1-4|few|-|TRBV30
CAWTRGNEKLFF
TGTGCCTGGACCCGGGGTAATGAAAAACTGTTTTTT
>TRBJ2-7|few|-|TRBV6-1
CASSETGTSHYEQYF
TGTGCCAGCAGCGAAACCGGGACATCCCACTACGAGCAGTACTTC